This paragraph reports one T cell receptor beta chain. Its antigen target is currently unknown. Per-base qualities were not stored, and no clone one base away is much larger. There are 12 amino acids in the CDR3, from cysteine to phenylalanine inclusive. Of the read, only the CDR3 DNA is kept; its 36 bases are in frame from base 1. From a lookup of the germline V gene, CDR1 and CDR2 are SQVTM and ANQGSEA. After removal of 7 bases from V and 6 bases from J, the junction retains 6 bases not matched to a gene. TCRbeta CDR3 regions were amplified from genomic DNA using the immunoSEQ Assay, a bias-controlled multiplex PCR. As for the original processing: The number of nucleated cells in each sample was estimated from the amplification of reference gene primers within the assay. Sequence reads were collapsed and filtered to measure the absolute abundance of every unique TCRbeta CDR3 rearrangement. Productive Simpson clonality was computed per sample as the square root of Simpson's diversity index over productive rearrangements. TCRdb provides this immuneACCESS table in a form limited to in-frame rearrangements. Some clones are lacking; in checked studies, under half of them reflect an unresolved V gene, and why the rest are absent is not known. V, J and clone size were drawn from that table, and D and trimming were deduced from the DNA. The sample table shows 190,000 or so clones, and around 89% are seen once. The top ten clonotypes cover over 7% of the sample.

The sample originates from a study of blood T cell repertoires in COVID-19 (dated by TCRdb to 2018 to 2021). Describing the broader study: Samples covering the acute and convalescent phases of COVID-19 were provided by collaborators in the United States, Italy and Spain. The material from the prospective study consisted of cDNA or gDNA derived from T cells, B-cell-depleted T cells, or PBMCs. Sample metadata almost always included a de-identified subject ID, COVID-19 status, age in years and sex. The samples were drawn from the first 160 participants of the ongoing ImmuneRACE study and from over 950 subjects provided by 6 global collaborators. A freely available public database, intended as a resource for researchers studying the immune response to SARS-CoV-2, is where the repertoires were released. The dataset comprised deeply sampled blood TCRbeta repertoires from subjects exposed to, actively infected with, or recovered from COVID-19. Where available, HLA class I and class II types were taken from metadata supplied by the sample provider and were not determined by assay-based typing.

Participants in the prospective study were aged about 18 to 95 years, lived in 24 United States geographic areas, and enrolled through a virtual design. Cohort assignment in the prospective study relied on participant-reported clinical history from a screening survey and a study questionnaire. For ImmuneRACE Cohort 3, a participant was defined as recovered based on two consecutive negative NP/OP PCR tests, clearance by a healthcare professional, or resolution of symptoms. In the prospective study, whole blood, serum and a nasopharyngeal or oropharyngeal swab were collected from each participant by mobile phlebotomists. Additional blood draws and questionnaires over an approximately 2-month period could optionally be provided by prospective study participants. Before DNA extraction, blood samples from the prospective study were shipped at room temperature or frozen. Here is what the overall study found, with its caveats: How much clinical and demographic metadata was included differed by source and by participant, and the metadata was provided uncurated.

This receptor was taken from a woman between 18 and 29 years old who had recovered from COVID-19. Recombination joined TRBV29-1 with TRBJ1-2; 9 of the junction bases match TRBD1. Source material: PBMCs or T cells enriched from blood (not recorded which). At the DNA level, the sequence is TGCAGCGCCCTGGACAGGGGACATGGCTACACCTTC. This translates into CSALDRGHGYTF.